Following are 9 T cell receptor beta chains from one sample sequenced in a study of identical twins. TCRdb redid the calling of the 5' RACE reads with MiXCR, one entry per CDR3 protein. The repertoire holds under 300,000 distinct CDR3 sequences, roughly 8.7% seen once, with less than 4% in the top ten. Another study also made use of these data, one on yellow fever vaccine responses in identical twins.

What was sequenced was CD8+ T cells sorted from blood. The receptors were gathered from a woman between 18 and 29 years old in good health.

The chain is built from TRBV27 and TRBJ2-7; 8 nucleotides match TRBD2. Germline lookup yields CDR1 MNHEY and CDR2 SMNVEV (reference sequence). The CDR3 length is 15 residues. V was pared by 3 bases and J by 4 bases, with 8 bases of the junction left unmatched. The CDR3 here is CASSFGVAGPYEQYF. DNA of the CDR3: TGTGCCAGCAGTTTTGGGGTAGCGGGACCTTACGAGCAGTACTTC.

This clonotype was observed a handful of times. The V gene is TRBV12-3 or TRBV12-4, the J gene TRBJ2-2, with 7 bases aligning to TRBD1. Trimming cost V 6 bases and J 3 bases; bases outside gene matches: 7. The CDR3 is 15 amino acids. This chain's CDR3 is CASSPGQSDTGELFF. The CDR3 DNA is TGTGCCAGCAGCCCGGGACAGAGTGACACCGGGGAGCTGTTTTTT.

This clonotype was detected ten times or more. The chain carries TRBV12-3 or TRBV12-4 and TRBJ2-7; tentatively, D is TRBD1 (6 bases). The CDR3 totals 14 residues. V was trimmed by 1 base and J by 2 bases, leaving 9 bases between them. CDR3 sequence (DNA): TGTGCCAGCAGTTTAGAACAGGGCGCCTACGAGCAGTACTTC. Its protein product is CASSLEQGAYEQYF.

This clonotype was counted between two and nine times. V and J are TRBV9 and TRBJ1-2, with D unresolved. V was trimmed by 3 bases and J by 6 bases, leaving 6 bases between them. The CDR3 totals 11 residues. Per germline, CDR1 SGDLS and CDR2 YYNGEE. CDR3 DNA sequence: TGTGCCAGCAGCGGAGGCGATGGCTACACCTTC. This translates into CASSGGDGYTF.

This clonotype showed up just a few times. CDR3 nucleotides: TGTGCCAGCAGTTACTTGGAGAGGAGTCAGCCCCAGCATTTT. Protein product: CASSYLERSQPQHF. V usage is TRBV6-5 and J usage is TRBJ1-5; D uncertain. V dropped 1 base and J dropped 6 bases, with 10 bases sitting between them. Germline CDR1 and CDR2: MNHEY and SVGAGI. The CDR3 covers 14 residues.

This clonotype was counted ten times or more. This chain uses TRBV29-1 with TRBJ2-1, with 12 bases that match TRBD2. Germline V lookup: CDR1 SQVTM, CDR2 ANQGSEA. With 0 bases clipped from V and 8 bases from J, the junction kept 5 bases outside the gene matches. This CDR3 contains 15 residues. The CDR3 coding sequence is TGCAGCGTTGAAGATCGGGCTAGCGGGAGGGATGAGCAGTTCTTC. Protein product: CSVEDRASGRDEQFF.

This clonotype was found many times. The CDR3 sequence: CASSNLAGGEETQYF. Here the CDR3 DNA reads TGTGCCAGCAGCAATTTAGCGGGAGGGGAAGAGACCCAGTACTTC. The chain is built from TRBV12-3 or TRBV12-4 and TRBJ2-5; 11 positions agree with TRBD2. The J segment lost 3 bases and the V segment lost 6 bases, leaving 6 bases of the junction unmatched. The CDR3 spans 15 residues.

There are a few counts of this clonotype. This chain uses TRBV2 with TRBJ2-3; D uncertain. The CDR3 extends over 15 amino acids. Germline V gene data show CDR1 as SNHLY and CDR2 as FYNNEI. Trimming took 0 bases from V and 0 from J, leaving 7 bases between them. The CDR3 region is CASSEAVGSTDTQYF. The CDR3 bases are TGTGCCAGCAGTGAAGCCGTAGGGAGCACAGATACGCAGTATTTT.

The CDR3 nucleotides are TGTGCCAGCAGCGTTGACAGGCTAGGATACAATGAGCAGTTCTTC. This gives the protein CASSVDRLGYNEQFF. This sequence joins TRBV9 and TRBJ2-1, with a weak D call TRBD1 (6 bases). Germline assignment: CDR1 SGDLS and CDR2 YYNGEE. The V and J ends lost 2 bases and 4 bases respectively, with 13 bases between them. The CDR3 length is 15 residues.